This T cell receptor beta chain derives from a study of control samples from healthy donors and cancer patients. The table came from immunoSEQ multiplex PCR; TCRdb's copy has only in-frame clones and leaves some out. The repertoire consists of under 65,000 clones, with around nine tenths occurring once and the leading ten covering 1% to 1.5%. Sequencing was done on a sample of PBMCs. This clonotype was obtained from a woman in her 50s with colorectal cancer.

CDR3 region: CASSVGQGIDTEAFF. The CDR3 DNA sequence: TGTGCCAGCAGCGTGGGACAGGGCATAGACACTGAAGCTTTCTTT. V is TRBV9 and J is TRBJ1-1; 9 bases are a match to TRBD1. Germline CDR1 reads SGDLS; CDR2 reads YYNGEE. The CDR3 length is 15 residues. Trimming cost V 2 bases and J 3 bases; bases outside gene matches: 5.